This TCR beta chain was found in a study of vaccination and CD4 T cells after COVID-19. Cultured CD4+ T cell DNA underwent sequencing with the Oncomine TCR Beta short-read assay. TCRdb ran MiXCR on the PCR reads and lists one entry per CDR3 protein. The sample has approximately 17,000 distinct CDR3 sequences; 58% are singletons. V gave up 5 bases and J gave up 7 bases, with 15 bases separating them. The V gene's germline CDR1 is LNHNV and CDR2 YYDKDF (reference sequence). The CDR3 consists of 14 residues. This clonotype qualifies as large. No antigen is known for it. Regarding treatment: roughly 11-day PBMC culture with coronavirus spike peptide pools or control peptides (ViraFEST assay).

The receptor's source is a human donor who had recovered from COVID-19. Sequences were derived from CD4+ T cells from blood, cultured in vitro, sampled before SARS-CoV-2 vaccination. This sequence joins TRBV15 and TRBJ2-1; D is unresolved. CDR3 coding DNA: TGTGCCACCAGCTTGGAGCTTCGGCTTAATGAGCAGTTCTTC. It translates to CATSLELRLNEQFF.